The next 24 T cell receptor beta chains were all read from a single sample in a study of identical twins. MiXCR was run by TCRdb on the 5' RACE reads, yielding one entry per CDR3 protein. The data show under 350,000 distinct CDR3 sequences, less than 9.5% seen once. The data also belong to a second study, concerning yellow fever vaccine responses in identical twins.

The sequencing input was CD8+ T cells sorted from blood. These receptors came from a woman between 18 and 30 years old in good health.

In its sample, this clonotype was seen a few times. The J gene is TRBJ2-5, the V gene TRBV27, with TRBD1 matching over 7 bases. This CDR3 spans 14 amino acids. Per germline, CDR1 MNHEY and CDR2 SMNVEV (reference sequence). The trim removed 5 bases at V and 5 bases at J, leaving 8 bases unmatched. The CDR3 DNA is TGTGCCAGCAGTATACAGGGGTTGGCGGAGACCCAGTACTTC. Its protein is CASSIQGLAETQYF.

The rearrangement joins TRBV27 to TRBJ2-5; perhaps TRBD1 as D (5 bases). CDR3 length: 13 residues. The V gene's germline CDR1 is MNHEY and CDR2 SMNVEV (reference sequence). The V and J ends lost 2 bases and 2 bases respectively, with 6 bases between them. CDR3 nucleotides: TGTGCCAGCAGTTTAAGACAGCAAGAGACCCAGTACTTC. Its protein is CASSLRQQETQYF.

In the case of this clonotype: The limits of the CDR3 on the DNA are not certain, so only TCRdb's listed CDR3 is given. The J gene is TRBJ2-5, the V gene TRBV7-5. TRBV7-5 is given as a pseudogene. The CDR3 totals 19 residues, both ends included. The CDR3 region is CISVPAAEKAGFRSETQYF.

This clonotype was picked up a small number of times. The chain employs TRBV20-1 and TRBJ2-7; 11 bases match TRBD2. After removal of 3 bases from V and 4 bases from J, the junction contained 14 bases not matched to a gene. Germline V gives CDR1 DFQATT, CDR2 SNEGSKA (reference sequence). The CDR3 totals 17 residues. DNA of the CDR3: TGCAGTGCTAGTGCCGGGACTAGCGGCGGGGTCCCTTACGAGCAGTACTTC. It is translated as CSASAGTSGGVPYEQYF.

The chain carries TRBV6-1 and TRBJ1-2, with 7 nucleotides matching TRBD1. The CDR3 contains 15 residues. J lost 2 bases, V lost 3 bases, and 6 bases had no gene match. Germline V gene lookup returns CDR1 MNHNS and CDR2 SASEGT. CDR3 in amino acids: CASSEGQLRNYGYTF. In nucleotides, the CDR3 is TGTGCCAGCAGTGAGGGACAGCTTAGAAACTATGGCTACACCTTC.

The chain joins TRBV4-2 to TRBJ2-1, with a weak D call TRBD2 (5 bases). V shed 6 bases and J shed 9 bases, with 15 bases lying between them. The CDR3 totals 13 residues. Germline CDR1 reads LGHNA; CDR2 reads YNFKEQ. CDR3 protein: CASRGPSSGEQFF. The CDR3 DNA follows: TGTGCCAGCAGGGGTCCTAGCAGCGGTGAGCAGTTCTTC.

This clonotype was counted once. The DNA for the CDR3 is TGTGCCAGCAGCTGGGGCCCTGGTGCCACTGAAGCTTTCTTT. This gives the protein CASSWGPGATEAFF. The V call is TRBV5-4, the J call TRBJ1-1, with a possible D match to TRBD1 (5 bases). Germline CDR1 reads SGHNT; CDR2 reads YYREEE (reference sequence). V was trimmed by 3 bases and J by 4 bases, leaving 13 bases between them. CDR3 size: 14 residues.

The sample holds a few counts of this clonotype. The chain combines TRBV23-1 with TRBJ2-2, with no clear D. TRBV23-1 is sorted into the ORF group, with uncertain function. Trimming shortened V by 3 bases and J by 4 bases, and 12 bases separated the two germline ends. This CDR3 spans 15 amino acids. For the CDR3, the DNA is TGCGCCAGCAGTCATCTCAATCCGACCACCGGGGAGCTGTTTTTT. As protein: CASSHLNPTTGELFF.

The rearrangement links TRBV4-3 to TRBJ1-6; D might be TRBD1 (5 bases). The CDR3 is made up of 15 amino acids. Between the trimmed V and J ends, which lost 0 bases and 6 bases, there was a span of 9 bases. Germline CDR1 reads LGHNA; CDR2 reads YSLEER. Written as DNA, the CDR3 is TGCGCCAGCAGCCAAGATCGGGGACCTAATTCACCCCTCCACTTT. Translating it yields CASSQDRGPNSPLHF.

This clonotype was detected many times. The gene calls are TRBV28 and TRBJ2-7, with D unclear. The CDR3 covers 13 residues. The germline gives CDR1 MDHEN, CDR2 SYDVKM. The V gene lost 2 bases and the J gene lost 3 bases, with 8 bases spanning the gap. CDR3 DNA: TGTGCCAGCAGTTTACGCAATGGCTACGAGCAGTACTTC. It codes for CASSLRNGYEQYF.

The CDR3 bases are TGTGCCAGCAGTGATTACAGTAGGAATTCACCCCTCCACTTT. It translates to CASSDYSRNSPLHF. The genes are TRBV6-1 and TRBJ1-6; no reliable D call. V gave up 3 bases and J gave up 7 bases, with 10 bases separating them. The CDR3 spans 14 residues. From germline, CDR1 is MNHNS and CDR2 SASEGT.

This chain uses TRBV20-1 with TRBJ2-3; tentatively, D is TRBD1 or TRBD2 (6 bases each). The CDR3 has 16 amino acids. Deletions cut 5 bases from V and 0 bases from J, with 18 bases between. CDR1 and CDR2 (germline): DFQATT, SNEGSKA (reference sequence). The CDR3 here is CSAGGGMVASTDTQYF. CDR3 DNA sequence: TGCAGTGCTGGAGGGGGTATGGTAGCGAGCACAGATACGCAGTATTTT.

This clonotype was observed at least ten times. The CDR3 is CASSFRTGGKNTGELFF. In DNA, the CDR3 is TGTGCCAGCAGTTTTAGAACGGGAGGGAAGAACACCGGGGAGCTGTTTTTT. The V and J genes are TRBV12-3 or TRBV12-4 and TRBJ2-2; TRBD2 matches at 8 bases. The V and J ends lost 3 bases and 1 base, in that order; junction bases with no gene match: 7. The CDR3 covers 17 residues.

This clonotype has at least ten counts. This chain uses TRBV6-2 or TRBV6-3 with TRBJ2-3; tentatively, D is TRBD2 (6 bases). The CDR3 extends over 15 amino acids. The ends were cut back, 0 bases at V and 4 bases at J, with 11 bases in the middle. In germline, CDR1 is MNHEY, CDR2 SVGEGT. The CDR3 spells CASSYSLGEADTQYF. Written as DNA, the CDR3 is TGTGCCAGCAGTTACTCGCTCGGGGAGGCAGATACGCAGTATTTT.

This clonotype was recorded at least ten times. The chain joins TRBV29-1 to TRBJ2-5; TRBD2 matches at 10 bases. Germline V gene data show CDR1 as SQVTM and CDR2 as ANQGSEA. The CDR3 has 16 amino acids. The junction had 9 bases not matched to a gene; V was cut back by 0 bases and J by 5 bases. In nucleotides, the CDR3 is TGCAGCGTTGAAGATCGTACTAGCGGGATAAGGGAGACCCAGTACTTC. This gives the protein CSVEDRTSGIRETQYF. The full variable domain, in which reference TRBV29-1 and TRBJ2-5 provide the parts outside the CDR3, is SAVISQKPSRDICQRGTSLTIQCQVDSQVTMMFWYRQQPGQSLTLIATANQGSEATYESGFVIDKFPISRPNLTFSTLTVSNMSPEDSSIYLCSVEDRTSGIRETQYFGPGTRLLVL.

This clonotype has more than one count but fewer than ten. V and J are TRBV7-3 and TRBJ2-5; the match to TRBD2 covers 9 bases. Germline V gives CDR1 SGHTA, CDR2 FQGTGA. V was clipped by 1 base and J by 1 base; unmatched bases: 7. The CDR3 contains 17 residues. CDR3 sequence: CASSLNPGLATQETQYF. The CDR3 nucleotides read TGTGCCAGCAGCTTAAACCCCGGACTAGCGACCCAAGAGACCCAGTACTTC.

This clonotype was detected many times. Because the CDR3 is missing its conserved closing phenylalanine or tryptophan, this is likely a read error. The DNA is omitted, as the CDR3 cannot be located on it reliably, and the CDR3 follows TCRdb's listing. The CDR3 sequence is CASSMEKGWAN. The chain carries TRBV21-1 and TRBJ2-4; TRBD2 reflects the table's D call only, with no check against the DNA. TRBV21-1 is reported as a pseudogene. From its first to its last residue, the CDR3 has 11 amino acids.

There are many counts of this clonotype. This rearrangement joins TRBV9 to TRBJ2-2; D is unresolved. Germline values: CDR1 SGDLS, CDR2 YYNGEE. The length of the CDR3 is 15 residues. V was clipped by 4 bases and J by 4 bases, with 14 bases between them. The CDR3 protein is CASSPWLTTTGELFF. CDR3 nucleotides: TGTGCCAGCAGCCCTTGGCTCACAACCACCGGGGAGCTGTTTTTT.

This clonotype showed up many times. In DNA form, the CDR3 reads TGCGCCAGCAGCCTCGGACAGGGGATCCTCAATGAGCAGTTCTTC. Amino acid sequence: CASSLGQGILNEQFF. This rearrangement joins TRBV4-3 to TRBJ2-1; 9 nucleotides align to TRBD1. After removal of 4 bases from V and 6 bases from J, the junction contained 7 bases not matched to a gene. The length of the CDR3 is 15 residues. CDR1 and CDR2 from the germline V gene are LGHNA and YSLEER.

This clonotype has ten or more counts. The chain couples TRBV27 to TRBJ2-1; 13 bases map to TRBD2. There are 15 residues in the CDR3. Per the germline V gene, CDR1 is MNHEY and CDR2 is SMNVEV (reference sequence). The V segment lost 8 bases and the J segment 5 bases; nucleotides outside the gene matches: 6. The CDR3: CASWAGTSGNNEQFF. DNA of the CDR3: TGTGCCAGCTGGGCCGGGACTAGCGGGAACAATGAGCAGTTCTTC.

The sample holds a few counts of this clonotype. This sequence joins TRBV4-2 and TRBJ2-1; D is uncertain. This CDR3 is 16 amino acids long. With 0 bases removed from V and 8 bases from J, the gap between germline ends came to 17 bases. Germline V gene data show CDR1 as LGHNA and CDR2 as YNFKEQ. Here the CDR3 reads CASSQDPVSSFDEQFF. DNA for the CDR3: TGTGCCAGCAGCCAAGATCCAGTAAGCTCGTTCGATGAGCAGTTCTTC.

This clonotype was counted many times. CDR3 residues: CASSGTYNEQFF. The CDR3 nucleotides are TGTGCCAGCAGTGGGACTTACAATGAGCAGTTCTTC. This chain links TRBV2 with TRBJ2-1; tentative D call: TRBD2 (5 bases). Looked up from germline, CDR1 is SNHLY and CDR2 is FYNNEI. Trimming shortened V by 4 bases and J by 4 bases, and 5 bases separated the two germline ends. The CDR3 consists of 12 residues.

This clonotype was counted many times. This chain joins TRBV7-9 and TRBJ1-4, with D possibly TRBD1 on 5 matching bases. Trimming removed 7 bases at V and 6 bases at J, with 15 bases between. The CDR3 loop spans 14 amino acids. Per germline, CDR1 SEHNR and CDR2 FQNEAQ (reference sequence). The CDR3 nucleotides read TGTGCCAGCACGGGACCGATGTTACATGAAAAACTGTTTTTT. Amino acids: CASTGPMLHEKLFF.

This clonotype showed up just a few times. The genes are TRBV11-1 and TRBJ2-5, with D possibly being TRBD1 or TRBD2 (5 bases each). V was shortened by 4 bases and J by 5 bases, with 32 bases between the two germline ends. CDR1 and CDR2 (germline): SGHAT, FQDESV (reference sequence). This CDR3 contains 20 residues. As DNA, the CDR3 is TGTGCCAGCAGCTCCCCCCTCACGTCTGGAGCGCGACGGGGCTCGGAGACCCAGTACTTC. Translation gives CASSSPLTSGARRGSETQYF.